This entry lists 6 T cell receptor beta chains sequenced from one sample in a study of response to subunit inactivated influenza vaccine. TCRdb ran MiXCR on the RT-PCR reads and lists one entry per CDR3 protein. The profile covers hundreds of thousands of distinct CDR3 sequences, with 20% to 25% appearing a single time and over 9% taken by the ten largest. Sequences were derived from PBMCs from blood, sampled less than 22 months after vaccination. These receptors all come from a man aged 45 to 70 who received an inactivated influenza vaccine.

For the CDR3, the DNA is TGTGCCAGCAGTGAATCGCGCAGAAGCTCTGGAAACACCATATATTTT. This translates into CASSESRRSSGNTIYF. The chain recombines TRBV25-1 with TRBJ1-3; D is unresolved. This CDR3 has 16 amino acids. CDR1 and CDR2 from the germline V gene are MGHDK and SYGVNS. Deletions cut 1 base from V and 0 bases from J, with 10 bases between.

This clonotype was recorded a few times. The rearrangement joins TRBV27 to TRBJ1-5, with unresolved D. The CDR3 length is 15 residues. Germline CDR1 and CDR2: MNHEY and SMNVEV (reference sequence). The ends were cut back, 2 bases at V and 4 bases at J, with 12 bases in the middle. The CDR3: CASSLTPLMNQPQHF. The CDR3 nucleotides read TGTGCCAGCAGTTTAACTCCCCTGATGAATCAGCCCCAGCATTTT.

This clonotype was observed at least ten times. CDR3 sequence (DNA): TGCGCCAGCAGCTTGGTGGGGACTAATGAAAAACTGTTTTTT. This translates into CASSLVGTNEKLFF. V usage is TRBV5-1 and J usage is TRBJ1-4; D is uncertain. Germline assignment: CDR1 SGHRS and CDR2 YFSETQ. Trimming shortened V by 0 bases and J by 2 bases, and 5 bases separated the two germline ends. The length of the CDR3 is 14 residues.

There are a few counts of this clonotype. The chain employs TRBV11-2 and TRBJ2-1; 13 positions match TRBD2. The trim removed 0 bases at V and 0 bases at J, leaving 20 bases unmatched. The germline V gene has CDR1 SGHAT and CDR2 FQNNGV. The CDR3 contains 24 residues. The CDR3 DNA reads TGTGCCAGCAGCTTAGACGGCCGACTAGCGGGGGGTAAGCAGGAAAGAAGCTCCTACAATGAGCAGTTCTTC. It is translated as CASSLDGRLAGGKQERSSYNEQFF.

This clonotype was picked up many times. The V and J genes are TRBV18 and TRBJ1-5, with D hard to call. From germline, CDR1 is KGHSH and CDR2 LQKENI. The CDR3 is 13 amino acids. Trimming pared 3 bases from V and 0 bases from J, leaving 3 bases between. The CDR3 loop is CASSPGSNQPQHF. The CDR3 DNA follows: TGTGCCAGCTCACCTGGTAGCAATCAGCCCCAGCATTTT. The whole variable domain, remainder taken from reference TRBV18 and TRBJ1-5, is NAGVMQNPRHLVRRRGQEARLRCSPMKGHSHVYWYRQLPEEGLKFMVYLQKENIIDESGMPKERFSAEFPKEGPSILRIQQVVRGDSAAYFCASSPGSNQPQHFGDGTRLSIL.

The chain combines TRBV30 with TRBJ1-1; D is undetermined. The V and J ends lost 4 bases and 4 bases respectively, with 13 bases between them. CDR1 and CDR2 from the germline V gene are GTSNPN and SVGIG (reference sequence). This CDR3 has 13 residues. CDR3 bases: TGTGCCTGGATTCCCAGGCGAGCCACTGAAGCTTTCTTT. It codes for CAWIPRRATEAFF.